One and the same sample provided the 23 T cell receptor beta chains below, sequenced in a study of siplizumab effects on memory and regulatory T cells. TCRdb's copy holds only in-frame clones and misses some; the assay was immunoSEQ multiplex PCR. The sample lists some 97,000 clones, around 92% seen once, with under 0.15% in the top ten. The sample was CD4+ T cells sorted from blood. All receptors derive from a human donor in good health.

The chain employs TRBV2 and TRBJ2-5, with TRBD2 matching 10 bases. CDR1 is SNHLY and CDR2 is FYNNEI in the germline V gene. There are 15 residues in the CDR3. With 8 bases clipped from V and 1 base from J, the junction kept 7 bases outside the gene matches. CDR3 in DNA: TGTGCCAGCGAGACTCAGCGGGGGGGCCAAGAGACCCAGTACTTC. Translation: CASETQRGGQETQYF.

There are a few counts of this clone. CDR3 sequence: CASSPGQGDSPLHF. CDR3 sequence (DNA): TGTGCCAGCAGCCCCGGACAGGGTGATTCACCCCTCCACTTT. The chain employs TRBV14 and TRBJ1-6; TRBD1 matches at 8 bases. Germline V gene lookup returns CDR1 SGHDN and CDR2 FVKESK. The CDR3 contains 14 residues. The V segment lost 4 bases and the J segment 8 bases; nucleotides outside the gene matches: 4.

This clone was counted a single time. This sequence joins TRBV4-2 and TRBJ2-1, with 8 nucleotides matching TRBD2. Germline assignment: CDR1 LGHNA and CDR2 YNFKEQ. CDR3 size: 16 residues. The ends lost 2 bases at V and 1 base at J; junction bases unmatched: 4. The CDR3: CASSQSGGGSYNEQFF. For the CDR3, the DNA is TGTGCCAGCAGCCAAAGCGGCGGGGGGTCCTACAATGAGCAGTTCTTC.

As to this clone: Mismatch with germline at one junction end may stem from a read error. The same CDR3 arises from other DNA sequences in this sample as well. The chain employs TRBV10-3 and TRBJ1-1, with 7 bases that match TRBD1. Germline V CDR1 and CDR2: ENHRY, SYGVKD. CDR3 length: 14 residues. The CDR3 region has the DNA TGTGCCATCAGCCGGGGACAGTTGAACACCGAAGCTTTCTTT. This encodes CAISRGQLNTEAFF.

The J gene is TRBJ1-6, the V gene TRBV6-5, with a tentative D call TRBD1 (5 bases). The CDR3 is 15 residues long. CDR1 is MNHEY and CDR2 is SVGAGI in the germline V gene. Trimming pared 7 bases from V and 8 bases from J, leaving 18 bases between. The CDR3 loop reads CASTLIRGGDSPLHF. CDR3 sequence (DNA): TGTGCCAGCACTTTAATCCGGGGCGGGGATTCACCCCTCCACTTT.

The V and J genes are TRBV7-9 and TRBJ2-3, with TRBD2 matching 8 bases. CDR1 and CDR2 (germline): SEHNR, FQNEAQ (reference sequence). The CDR3 extends over 16 amino acids. V gave up 5 bases and J gave up 4 bases; unmatched junction bases: 11. The CDR3 sequence: CASSGGGGRGADTQYF. In DNA, the CDR3 is TGTGCCAGCAGCGGAGGCGGGGGGAGAGGCGCAGATACGCAGTATTTT.

The chain links TRBV27 to TRBJ2-3; tentatively, D is TRBD2 (6 bases). The CDR3 is 14 residues long. V dropped 3 bases and J dropped 5 bases, with 12 bases sitting between them. Per the germline V gene, CDR1 is MNHEY and CDR2 is SMNVEV (reference sequence). CDR3 region: CASSLSAGRDTQYF. The CDR3, as DNA: TGTGCCAGCAGTTTGTCCGCGGGGCGAGATACGCAGTATTTT.

This sequence joins TRBV6-1 and TRBJ2-5; 7 bases are a match to TRBD2. In germline, CDR1 is MNHNS, CDR2 SASEGT. The CDR3 length is 13 residues. With 6 bases clipped from V and 5 bases from J, the junction kept 6 bases outside the gene matches. This chain's CDR3 is CASRFGGSETQYF. In DNA form, the CDR3 reads TGTGCCAGCAGGTTCGGGGGGAGTGAGACCCAGTACTTC.

V is TRBV7-2 and J is TRBJ2-7; TRBD2 matches 11 bases. With V trimmed by 0 bases and J by 2 bases, 9 bases remained unmatched. The CDR3 is 18 residues long. CDR1 is SGHTA, CDR2 FQGNSA, per germline. CDR3 sequence: CASSLAVAGGPVAYEQYF. CDR3 sequence (DNA): TGTGCCAGCAGCTTAGCGGTAGCGGGGGGGCCGGTTGCCTACGAGCAGTACTTC. The full variable domain, rest sourced from reference TRBV7-2 and TRBJ2-7, is GAGVSQSPSNKVTEKGKDVELRCDPISGHTALYWYRQSLGQGLEFLIYFQGNSAPDKSGLPSDRFSAERTGGSVSTLTIQRTQQEDSAVYLCASSLAVAGGPVAYEQYFGPGTRLTVT.

The chain employs TRBV6-6 and TRBJ2-3, with a possible D match to TRBD2 (5 bases). Germline V gene lookup returns CDR1 MNHNY and CDR2 SVGAGI (reference sequence). Deletions cut 6 bases from V and 6 bases from J, with 16 bases between. The CDR3 loop spans 14 amino acids. CDR3 bases: TGTGCCAGCAGCCCATCCGGACTGGGGGATACGCAGTATTTT. Its protein is CASSPSGLGDTQYF.

The J gene is TRBJ1-6, the V gene TRBV19; weak D call: TRBD1 (6 bases). V was pared by 2 bases and J by 7 bases, with 18 bases between. Germline V gene lookup returns CDR1 LNHDA and CDR2 SQIVND (reference sequence). The CDR3 loop spans 17 amino acids. CDR3 amino acids: CASSISGGSLWNSPLHF. CDR3 sequence (DNA): TGTGCCAGTAGTATAAGTGGGGGCTCCCTCTGGAATTCACCCCTCCACTTT.

The rearrangement joins TRBV5-1 to TRBJ2-3; 7 positions agree with TRBD2. Germline V CDR1 and CDR2: SGHRS, YFSETQ. The CDR3 contains 15 residues. Germline trimming cut 0 bases from V and 6 bases from J; bases unmatched to any gene: 7. In nucleotides, the CDR3 is TGCGCCAGCAGCTTGGTGGAGGGGAGGGAGGATACGCAGTATTTT. It specifies CASSLVEGREDTQYF.

The J gene is TRBJ2-5, the V gene TRBV7-6; D ambiguous. This CDR3 has 12 residues. CDR1 is SGHVS, CDR2 FNYEAQ, per germline. V lost 1 base and J lost 0, with 0 bases in between. The CDR3: CASSLDQETQYF. DNA for the CDR3: TGTGCCAGCAGCTTAGACCAAGAGACCCAGTACTTC.

The V gene is TRBV9, the J gene TRBJ2-2; D is ambiguous. V lost 3 bases, J lost 0 bases, and 15 bases lay in between. Germline V CDR1 and CDR2: SGDLS, YYNGEE. The CDR3 spans 17 residues. DNA of the CDR3: TGTGCCAGCAGCGCCAACGCTAGGAATCCGAACACCGGGGAGCTGTTTTTT. Translating it yields CASSANARNPNTGELFF.

The rearrangement links TRBV4-1 to TRBJ2-6; 8 nucleotides match TRBD1. This CDR3 region has 17 residues. The V gene's germline CDR1 is MGHRA and CDR2 YSYEKL. V dropped 4 bases and J dropped 2; count of bases not matched to a gene: 7. CDR3 in DNA: TGCGCCAGCAGCCCCGATTTACAGGGGGCTGGGGCCAACGTCCTGACTTTC. Protein sequence: CASSPDLQGAGANVLTF.

This chain uses TRBV6-1 with TRBJ1-5, with D perhaps matching TRBD1 (5 bases). This CDR3 is built from 13 residues. The V end was cut by 7 bases, the J end by 1 base, with 8 bases between. Germline CDR1 and CDR2: MNHNS and SASEGT. CDR3 coding DNA: TGTGCCAGCATACAGGAGAGCAATCAGCCCCAGCATTTT. Its translation is CASIQESNQPQHF.

The rearrangement joins TRBV28 to TRBJ2-7, with unresolved D. The V and J ends lost 4 bases and 4 bases respectively, with 8 bases between them. This CDR3 comprises 12 residues. From germline, CDR1 is MDHEN and CDR2 SYDVKM. CDR3 bases: TGTGCCAGCAGTTCCCGGCGGTACGAGCAGTACTTC. Its protein product is CASSSRRYEQYF. Variable domain in full (rest from reference TRBV28 and TRBJ2-7): DVKVTQSSRYLVKRTGEKVFLECVQDMDHENMFWYRQDPGLGLRLIYFSYDVKMKEKGDIPEGYSVSREKKERFSLILESASTNQTSMYLCASSSRRYEQYFGPGTRLTVT.

The chain combines TRBV7-9 with TRBJ2-7; maybe TRBD2 (5 bases). Germline-derived CDR1 and CDR2 are SEHNR and FQNEAQ (reference sequence). The CDR3 contains 13 residues. The V end lost 5 bases, the J end lost 2 bases, and 10 bases lay between the germline ends. CDR3 in DNA: TGTGCCAGCAGCCCGGGAAGAACCTACGAGCAGTACTTC. Its translation is CASSPGRTYEQYF.

This rearrangement joins TRBV5-4 to TRBJ1-1; TRBD1 matches at 7 bases. The V and J ends lost 2 bases and 1 base, in that order; junction bases with no gene match: 5. Germline assignment: CDR1 SGHNT and CDR2 YYREEE (reference sequence). There are 15 residues in the CDR3. CDR3 in DNA: TGTGCCAGCAGCTTCCCGGACAGGCAGAACACTGAAGCTTTCTTT. This gives the protein CASSFPDRQNTEAFF.

V is TRBV29-1 and J is TRBJ1-1; 8 bases map to TRBD1. The germline V gene encodes CDR1 SQVTM and CDR2 ANQGSEA. V shed 6 bases and J 2 bases; nucleotides not matched to a gene: 5. CDR3 size: 13 residues. The CDR3 DNA reads as TGCAGCGTGACACAGGGGGTCAACACTGAAGCTTTCTTT. Translating gives CSVTQGVNTEAFF. The full variable domain, its missing parts supplied by reference TRBV29-1 and TRBJ1-1, is SAVISQKPSRDICQRGTSLTIQCQVDSQVTMMFWYRQQPGQSLTLIATANQGSEATYESGFVIDKFPISRPNLTFSTLTVSNMSPEDSSIYLCSVTQGVNTEAFFGQGTRLTVV.

The chain couples TRBV5-1 to TRBJ1-1; D ambiguous. Trimming shortened V by 0 bases and J by 1 base, and 13 bases separated the two germline ends. The CDR3 contains 16 residues. CDR1 and CDR2 (germline): SGHRS, YFSETQ. Here the CDR3 reads CASSLETSTPNTEAFF. The CDR3 DNA sequence: TGCGCCAGCAGCTTGGAGACCTCGACCCCGAACACTGAAGCTTTCTTT.

V usage is TRBV28 and J usage is TRBJ2-1; tentatively, D is TRBD1 (6 bases). Germline-derived CDR1 and CDR2 are MDHEN and SYDVKM. The CDR3 contains 16 residues. Trimming removed 4 bases from V and 3 bases from J, with 16 bases in between. The CDR3 sequence is CASSSPSGQDYNEQFF. CDR3 coding DNA: TGTGCCAGCAGTTCGCCTTCGGGACAAGACTACAATGAGCAGTTCTTC.

The V and J genes are TRBV11-1 and TRBJ2-7, with 8 positions matching TRBD1. V lost 6 bases and J lost 1; bases outside the gene matches: 2. The germline gives CDR1 SGHAT, CDR2 FQDESV (reference sequence). The CDR3 contains 13 residues. In nucleotides, the CDR3 is TGTGCCAGCAGGGGACAGGTTTCCTACGAGCAGTACTTC. It is translated as CASRGQVSYEQYF.